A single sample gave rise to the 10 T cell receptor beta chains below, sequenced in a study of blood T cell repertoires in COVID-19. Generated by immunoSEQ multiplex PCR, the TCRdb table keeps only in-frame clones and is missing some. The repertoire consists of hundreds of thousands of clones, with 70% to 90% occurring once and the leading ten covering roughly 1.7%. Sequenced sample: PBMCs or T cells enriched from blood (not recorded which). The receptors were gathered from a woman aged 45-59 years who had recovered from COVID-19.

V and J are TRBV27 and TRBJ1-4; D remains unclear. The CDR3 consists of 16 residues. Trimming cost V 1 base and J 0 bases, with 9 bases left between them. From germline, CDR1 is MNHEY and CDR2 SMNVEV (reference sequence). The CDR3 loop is CASSLFWGATNEKLFF. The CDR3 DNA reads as TGTGCCAGCAGTTTATTTTGGGGAGCAACTAATGAAAAACTGTTTTTT.

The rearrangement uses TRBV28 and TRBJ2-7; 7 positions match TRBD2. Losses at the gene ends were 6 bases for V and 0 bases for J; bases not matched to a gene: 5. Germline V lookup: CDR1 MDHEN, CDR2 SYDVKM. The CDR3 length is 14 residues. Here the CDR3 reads CASSPSGRSYEQYF. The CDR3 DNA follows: TGTGCCAGCAGCCCTAGCGGACGCTCCTACGAGCAGTACTTC.

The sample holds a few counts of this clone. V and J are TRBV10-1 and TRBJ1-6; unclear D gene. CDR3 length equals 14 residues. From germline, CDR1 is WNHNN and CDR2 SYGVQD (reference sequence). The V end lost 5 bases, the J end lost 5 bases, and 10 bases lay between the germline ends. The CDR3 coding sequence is TGCGCCAGCAGTCTTACAGCGGATAATTCACCCCTCCACTTT. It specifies CASSLTADNSPLHF.

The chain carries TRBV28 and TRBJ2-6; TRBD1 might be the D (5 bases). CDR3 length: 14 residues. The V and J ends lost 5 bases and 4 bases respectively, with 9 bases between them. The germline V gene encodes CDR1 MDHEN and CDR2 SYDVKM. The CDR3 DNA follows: TGTGCCAGCAGTAACAGGCCCGGGGCCAACGTCCTGACTTTC. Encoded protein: CASSNRPGANVLTF.

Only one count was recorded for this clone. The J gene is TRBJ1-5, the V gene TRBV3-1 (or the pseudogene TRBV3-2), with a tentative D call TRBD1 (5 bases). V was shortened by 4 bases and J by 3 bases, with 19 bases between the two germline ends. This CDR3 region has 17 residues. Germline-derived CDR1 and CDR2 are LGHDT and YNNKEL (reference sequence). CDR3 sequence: CASSPRVLTSHNQPQHF. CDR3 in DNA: TGTGCCAGCAGCCCCAGGGTATTGACCTCCCACAATCAGCCCCAGCATTTT.

CDR3 residues: CANSLASDSNEQFF. The DNA of the CDR3 is TGTGCCAATTCACTCGCGAGTGACAGCAATGAGCAGTTCTTC. The chain has TRBV21-1 and TRBJ2-1; TRBD1, the table's D call, lacks a check against the DNA. TRBV21-1 is reported as a pseudogene. The CDR3 contains 14 residues.

CDR3 in amino acids: CAWSHKGQGKFF. In DNA, the CDR3 is TGTGCCTGGAGTCATAAAGGACAGGGAAAGTTTTTT. The chain links TRBV30 to TRBJ1-4, with TRBD1 matching 8 bases. V lost 2 bases, J lost 16 bases, and 9 bases stayed unmatched. This CDR3 has 12 residues. The germline CDR1 and CDR2 sequences are GTSNPN and SVGIG (reference sequence).

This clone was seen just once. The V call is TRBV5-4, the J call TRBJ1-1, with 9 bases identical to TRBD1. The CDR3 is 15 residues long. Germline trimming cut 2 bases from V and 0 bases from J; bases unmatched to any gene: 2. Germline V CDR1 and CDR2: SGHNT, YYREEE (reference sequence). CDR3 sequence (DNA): TGTGCCAGCAGCTTCGGACAGGGGATGAACACTGAAGCTTTCTTT. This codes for CASSFGQGMNTEAFF.

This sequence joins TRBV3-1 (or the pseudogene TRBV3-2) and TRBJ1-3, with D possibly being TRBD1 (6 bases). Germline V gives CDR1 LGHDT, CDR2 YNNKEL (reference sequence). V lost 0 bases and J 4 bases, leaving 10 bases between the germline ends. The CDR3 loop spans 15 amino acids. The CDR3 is CASSQEGRGGNTIYF. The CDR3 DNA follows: TGTGCCAGCAGCCAAGAAGGCAGGGGAGGAAACACCATATATTTT.

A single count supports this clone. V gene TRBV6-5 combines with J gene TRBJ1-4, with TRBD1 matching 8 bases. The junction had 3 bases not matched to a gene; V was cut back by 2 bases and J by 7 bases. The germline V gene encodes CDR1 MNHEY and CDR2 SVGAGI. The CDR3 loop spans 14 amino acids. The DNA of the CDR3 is TGTGCCAGCAGTTACCTACAGGGGGGTGAAAAACTGTTTTTT. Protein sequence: CASSYLQGGEKLFF.